Only one count was recorded for the clone carrying this T cell receptor beta chain. Its target is not known. This CDR3 comprises 13 residues. Trimming shortened V by 6 bases and J by 1 base, and 9 bases separated the two germline ends. Per germline, CDR1 SGHTA and CDR2 FQGNSA. Researchers ran the PCR with 60 Vbeta and 13 Jbeta primers. Assay: immunoSEQ multiplex PCR; the TCRdb copy retains only in-frame clones and omits some. This table holds over 150,000 clones, 84% found once. The data were obtained in a study of cytomegalovirus exposure and HLA in healthy donors. Findings and caveats of the study: In a later analysis, a missense DCLRE1C variant was linked to TCR beta V- and J-gene trimming.

Sample: PBMCs. This TCR was recovered from a man aged 18 to 30 in good health and CMV-seronegative. This chain uses TRBV7-2 with TRBJ1-1, with D hard to call. CDR3 sequence (DNA): TGTGCCAGCAGGAGTGGGAGGAACACTGAAGCTTTCTTT. Encoded protein: CASRSGRNTEAFF.